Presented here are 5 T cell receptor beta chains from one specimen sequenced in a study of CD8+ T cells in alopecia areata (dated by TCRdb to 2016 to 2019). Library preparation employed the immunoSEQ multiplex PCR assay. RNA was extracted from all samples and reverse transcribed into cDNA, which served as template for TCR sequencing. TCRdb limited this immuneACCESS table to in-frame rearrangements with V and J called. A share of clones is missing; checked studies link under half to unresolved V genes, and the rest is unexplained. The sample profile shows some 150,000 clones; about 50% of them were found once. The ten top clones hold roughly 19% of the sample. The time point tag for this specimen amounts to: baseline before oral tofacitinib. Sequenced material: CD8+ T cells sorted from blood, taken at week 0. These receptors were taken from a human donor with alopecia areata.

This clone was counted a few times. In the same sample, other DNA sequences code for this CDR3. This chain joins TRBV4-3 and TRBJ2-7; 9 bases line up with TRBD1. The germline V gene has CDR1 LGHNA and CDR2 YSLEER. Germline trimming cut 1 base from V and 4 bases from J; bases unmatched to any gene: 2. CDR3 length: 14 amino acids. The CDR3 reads CASSQGTGEYEQYF. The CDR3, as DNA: TGCGCCAGCAGCCAAGGGACAGGGGAATACGAGCAGTACTTC.

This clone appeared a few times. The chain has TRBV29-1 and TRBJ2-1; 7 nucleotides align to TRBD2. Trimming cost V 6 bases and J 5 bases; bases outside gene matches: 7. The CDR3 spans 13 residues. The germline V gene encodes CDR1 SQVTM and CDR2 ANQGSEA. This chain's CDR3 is CSVQGGDDNEQFF. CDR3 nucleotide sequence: TGCAGCGTCCAGGGAGGGGACGACAATGAGCAGTTCTTC.

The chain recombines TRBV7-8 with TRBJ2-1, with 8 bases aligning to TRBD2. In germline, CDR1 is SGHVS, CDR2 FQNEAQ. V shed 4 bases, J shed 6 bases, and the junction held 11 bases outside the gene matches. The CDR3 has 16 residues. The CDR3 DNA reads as TGTGCCAGCAGCTCCCCCTCGGTAGCGGGGCCCAATGAGCAGTTCTTC. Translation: CASSSPSVAGPNEQFF.

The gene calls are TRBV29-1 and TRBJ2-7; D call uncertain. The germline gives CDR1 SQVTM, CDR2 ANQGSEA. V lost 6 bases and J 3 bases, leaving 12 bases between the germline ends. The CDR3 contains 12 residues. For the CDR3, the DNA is TGCAGCGTCTATCTACCGAGCTACGAGCAGTACTTC. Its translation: CSVYLPSYEQYF.

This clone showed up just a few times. The CDR3 reads CSTSPAPDEDTQYF. In DNA, the CDR3 is TGCAGCACCTCCCCCGCGCCGGACGAAGATACGCAGTATTTT. The rearrangement joins TRBV29-1 to TRBJ2-3, with D uncertain. The V end lost 8 bases, the J end lost 5 bases, and 20 bases lay between the germline ends. Germline V gene data show CDR1 as SQVTM and CDR2 as ANQGSEA. The CDR3 is 14 amino acids.